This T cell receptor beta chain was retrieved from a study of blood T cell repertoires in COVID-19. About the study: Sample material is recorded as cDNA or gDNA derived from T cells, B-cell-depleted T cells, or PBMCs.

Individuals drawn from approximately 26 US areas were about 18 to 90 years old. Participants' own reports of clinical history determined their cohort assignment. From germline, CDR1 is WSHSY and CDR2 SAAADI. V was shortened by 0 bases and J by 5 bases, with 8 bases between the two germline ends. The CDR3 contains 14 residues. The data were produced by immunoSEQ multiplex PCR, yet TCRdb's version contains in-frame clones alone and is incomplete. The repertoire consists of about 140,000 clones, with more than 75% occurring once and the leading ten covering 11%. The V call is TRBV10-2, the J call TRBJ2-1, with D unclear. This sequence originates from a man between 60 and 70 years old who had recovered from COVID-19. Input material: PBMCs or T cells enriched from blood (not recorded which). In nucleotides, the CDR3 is TGCGCCAGCAGTGAGTCGGCACCCGACAATGAGCAGTTCTTC. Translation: CASSESAPDNEQFF.